Below, one T cell receptor (beta chain) is given with its context. This sample was included in a study of OX40 agonist ivuxolimab in advanced cancers. TCRdb's table, derived via immunoSEQ multiplex PCR, lists solely in-frame clones and lacks some. The table lists 87,000 or so clones, around 87% of them singletons. It was autoimmune disease history or systemic immunosuppression that excluded patients. The origin of this receptor is an adult with an advanced solid tumor such as melanoma, head and neck, liver or kidney cancer. The sequences come from CD4+ or CD8+ T cells sorted from blood, collected in a trial of the OX40 agonist ivuxolimab.

This chain's CDR3 is CASSYLFPDFPSYGYTF. CDR3 nucleotide sequence: TGTGCCAGCAGCTACCTGTTCCCGGACTTCCCCAGCTATGGCTACACCTTC. J is TRBJ1-2 and V is TRBV11-2; D is undetermined. The germline V gene encodes CDR1 SGHAT and CDR2 FQNNGV. V gave up 4 bases and J gave up 4 bases, with 22 bases separating them. The CDR3 consists of 17 residues.